These 17 T cell receptor beta chains originate from one sample sequenced in a study of identical twins. A single record per CDR3 protein comes from TCRdb applying MiXCR to the 5' RACE reads. The sample has 450,000 to 650,000 distinct CDR3 sequences, roughly 9.9% seen once; the top ten hold roughly 3%. These records were also assigned to another study, of yellow fever vaccine responses in identical twins.

The source material was PBMCs. These receptor sequences come from a woman aged 18-29 years in good health.

The chain has TRBV5-6 and TRBJ2-1; 11 positions agree with TRBD2. V lost 4 bases and J lost 0; bases outside the gene matches: 3. The length of the CDR3 is 16 residues. Per germline, CDR1 SGHDT and CDR2 YYEEEE. CDR3 DNA sequence: TGTGCCAGCAGCCAGACTAGCGGGAACTCCTACAATGAGCAGTTCTTC. This codes for CASSQTSGNSYNEQFF.

This chain links TRBV6-5 with TRBJ1-1; D is possibly TRBD1 (5 bases). Looked up from germline, CDR1 is MNHEY and CDR2 is SVGAGI. The V gene lost 9 bases and the J gene lost 5 bases, with 13 bases spanning the gap. CDR3 length: 12 amino acids. The chain's CDR3 is CASNGGGTEAFF. The CDR3 DNA reads as TGTGCCAGTAACGGGGGGGGAACTGAAGCTTTCTTT.

This clonotype was counted a few times. J is TRBJ2-2 and V is TRBV5-1; D is unresolved. This CDR3 has 15 amino acids. Trimming pared 4 bases from V and 4 bases from J, leaving 14 bases between. Germline values: CDR1 SGHRS, CDR2 YFSETQ. CDR3 in amino acids: CASSPYGVSTGELFF. The CDR3 DNA sequence: TGCGCCAGCAGCCCCTATGGGGTGTCCACCGGGGAGCTGTTTTTT.

The CDR3 here is CSATGGTYGYTF. The CDR3 DNA sequence: TGCAGTGCTACGGGGGGAACCTATGGCTACACCTTC. The chain carries TRBV20-1 and TRBJ1-2, with D possibly matching TRBD1 (5 bases). Trimming took 4 bases from V and 4 from J, leaving 10 bases between them. This CDR3 is built from 12 residues. In germline, CDR1 is DFQATT, CDR2 SNEGSKA (reference sequence).

This clonotype was observed a few times. The chain carries TRBV5-1 and TRBJ2-7; D not certain. The CDR3 has 16 amino acids. Between the trimmed V and J ends, which lost 3 bases and 1 base, there was a span of 17 bases. Germline values: CDR1 SGHRS, CDR2 YFSETQ. The CDR3 sequence is CASSSKQEIGSYEQYF. In nucleotides, the CDR3 is TGCGCCAGCAGCTCCAAGCAGGAGATTGGGTCCTACGAGCAGTACTTC.

This clonotype was found a few times. The V call is TRBV4-1, the J call TRBJ1-1; 9 positions agree with TRBD1. The CDR3 spans 15 residues. Losses at the gene ends were 3 bases for V and 3 bases for J; bases not matched to a gene: 5. Germline CDR1 MGHRA, CDR2 YSYEKL. The CDR3 DNA follows: TGCGCCAGCAGCCAGGGACAGGGTTGGGACACTGAAGCTTTCTTT. It is translated as CASSQGQGWDTEAFF.

The chain links TRBV5-6 to TRBJ2-5; 11 nucleotides match TRBD2. V lost 5 bases to trimming and J lost 1 base; unmatched junction nucleotides: 10. Germline CDR1 and CDR2: SGHDT and YYEEEE. CDR3 size: 17 residues. The CDR3: CASSRLAGGSFQETQYF. The CDR3 nucleotides are TGTGCCAGCAGTCGGCTAGCGGGAGGAAGCTTCCAAGAGACCCAGTACTTC. Full variable domain (missing parts from reference TRBV5-6 and TRBJ2-5): DAGVTQSPTHLIKTRGQQVTLRCSPKSGHDTVSWYQQALGQGPQFIFQYYEEEERQRGNFPDRFSGHQFPNYSSELNVNALLLGDSALYLCASSRLAGGSFQETQYFGPGTRLLVL.

This clonotype was picked up many times. This chain joins TRBV6-2 or TRBV6-3 and TRBJ1-5, with 9 bases matching TRBD1. CDR1 is MNHEY, CDR2 SVGEGT, per germline. This CDR3 comprises 14 residues. With V trimmed by 5 bases and J by 7 bases, 6 bases remained unmatched. This CDR3 is CASSPGQGGQPQHF. The CDR3 bases are TGTGCCAGCAGTCCGGGACAGGGTGGCCAGCCCCAGCATTTT.

This clonotype was counted at least ten times. The chain is built from TRBV11-2 and TRBJ2-5, with TRBD2 as a possible D gene (5 bases). Germline assignment: CDR1 SGHAT and CDR2 FQNNGV. V lost 5 bases and J lost 4, with 14 bases in between. The CDR3 covers 14 residues. CDR3 in amino acids: CASSPEGVRETQYF. The DNA for the CDR3 is TGTGCCAGCAGCCCCGAGGGTGTTCGAGAGACCCAGTACTTC.

Ten or more counts support this clonotype. This sequence joins TRBV20-1 and TRBJ2-1; 10 bases are shared with TRBD2. Per germline, CDR1 DFQATT and CDR2 SNEGSKA (reference sequence). V was pared by 3 bases and J by 0 bases, with 8 bases of the junction left unmatched. This CDR3 contains 17 residues. The CDR3 sequence: CSASSLAGDRSYNEQFF. The CDR3 region has the DNA TGCAGTGCTAGTAGTCTAGCGGGGGACCGCTCCTACAATGAGCAGTTCTTC.

The chain is built from TRBV6-5 and TRBJ2-7; D call uncertain. Trimming cost V 0 bases and J 2 bases, with 5 bases left between them. This CDR3 has 13 residues. The germline CDR1 and CDR2 sequences are MNHEY and SVGAGI. CDR3 in DNA: TGTGCCAGCAGTTACTCCGACGCCTACGAGCAGTACTTC. Amino acid sequence: CASSYSDAYEQYF.

In its sample, this clonotype was seen a few times. The chain is built from TRBV28 and TRBJ2-7, with D maybe TRBD1 (7 bases). Deletions cut 3 bases from V and 0 bases from J, with 18 bases between. Per the germline V gene, CDR1 is MDHEN and CDR2 is SYDVKM. There are 17 residues in the CDR3. The CDR3 protein is CASSFIGARGDSYEQYF. The CDR3 coding sequence is TGTGCCAGCAGTTTTATTGGTGCCAGGGGGGACTCCTACGAGCAGTACTTC.

The chain recombines TRBV3-1 with TRBJ2-7, with 9 bases matching TRBD2. With 4 bases clipped from V and 1 base from J, the junction kept 5 bases outside the gene matches. CDR1 and CDR2 (germline): LGHDT, YNNKEL (reference sequence). This CDR3 has 15 amino acids. DNA for the CDR3: TGTGCCAGCAGCCCGGGACTAGCCCGATCCTACGAGCAGTACTTC. Protein product: CASSPGLARSYEQYF.

There are a few counts of this clonotype. DNA of the CDR3: TGCAGTGCTAGTAGAATCACCTACGAGCAGTACTTC. This encodes CSASRITYEQYF. The genes are TRBV20-1 and TRBJ2-7; no firm D call. This CDR3 contains 12 residues. Germline V gives CDR1 DFQATT, CDR2 SNEGSKA (reference sequence). V lost 3 bases, J lost 2 bases, and 8 bases lay in between.

This clonotype was counted at least ten times. The rearrangement links TRBV11-2 to TRBJ2-3; 9 bases map to TRBD2. The germline gives CDR1 SGHAT, CDR2 FQNNGV. Germline trimming cut 2 bases from V and 0 bases from J; bases unmatched to any gene: 3. CDR3 length equals 16 residues. CDR3 nucleotide sequence: TGTGCCAGCAGCTTAAATCTAGCGGGGAGCACAGATACGCAGTATTTT. Protein sequence: CASSLNLAGSTDTQYF. Full variable domain (outside the CDR3, taken from reference TRBV11-2 and TRBJ2-3): EAGVAQSPRYKIIEKRQSVAFWCNPISGHATLYWYQQILGQGPKLLIQFQNNGVVDDSQLPKDRFSAERLKGVDSTLKIQPAKLEDSAVYLCASSLNLAGSTDTQYFGPGTRLTVL.

A few counts support this clonotype. This chain connects TRBV20-1 to TRBJ2-5; 11 nucleotides match TRBD2. Losses at the gene ends were 5 bases for V and 4 bases for J; bases not matched to a gene: 15. This CDR3 is 17 amino acids long. Germline assignment: CDR1 DFQATT and CDR2 SNEGSKA (reference sequence). For the CDR3, the DNA is TGCAGTGCTCGGGGACTAGCGGAGGAAAGTACAGGAGAGACCCAGTACTTC. This sequence encodes CSARGLAEESTGETQYF.

This clonotype was recorded at least ten times. This chain connects TRBV10-3 to TRBJ2-1; 12 positions match TRBD2. This CDR3 spans 14 amino acids. Germline CDR1 reads ENHRY; CDR2 reads SYGVKD. After removal of 4 bases from V and 12 bases from J, the junction contained 7 bases not matched to a gene. In DNA form, the CDR3 reads TGTGCCATCAGTGGCCTAGCGGGAGGGTCGGGGCAGTTCTTC. Its protein product is CAISGLAGGSGQFF.